One sample yielded the 15 T cell receptor beta chains listed below, sequenced in a study of blood T cell repertoires in COVID-19. The protocol was immunoSEQ multiplex PCR, while the TCRdb copy is restricted to in-frame clones and leaves out a portion. In the table there are approximately 120,000 clones, approximately 83% of which are singletons. The sample was peripheral blood. The receptors here all came from a man older than 75 with active or convalescent COVID-19.

The V gene is TRBV13, the J gene TRBJ1-1, with TRBD1 matching over 8 bases. V dropped 5 bases and J dropped 7; count of bases not matched to a gene: 9. Per the germline V gene, CDR1 is PRHDT and CDR2 is FYEKMQ (reference sequence). The CDR3 totals 14 residues. CDR3 region: CASSLSDRDHEAFF. Here the CDR3 DNA reads TGTGCCAGCAGCCTCTCGGACAGGGACCATGAAGCTTTCTTT.

There are a few counts of this clone. The V call is TRBV25-1, the J call TRBJ2-3; D unresolved. Per the germline V gene, CDR1 is MGHDK and CDR2 is SYGVNS. With 8 bases removed from V and 3 bases from J, the gap between germline ends came to 15 bases. The CDR3 totals 14 residues. The CDR3 DNA reads TGTGCCAGCCGAGGTATGGAGCGTACAGATACGCAGTATTTT. It codes for CASRGMERTDTQYF.

The rearrangement joins TRBV12-3 or TRBV12-4 to TRBJ2-1; D unresolved. V lost 4 bases to trimming and J lost 8 bases, with 6 bases between them. The length of the CDR3 is 11 residues. The CDR3 protein is CASSYRDEQFF. The CDR3 DNA reads as TGTGCCAGCAGTTATCGTGATGAGCAGTTCTTC.

The chain employs TRBV5-1 and TRBJ1-1; the match to TRBD1 covers 7 bases. Losses at the gene ends were 4 bases for V and 4 bases for J; bases not matched to a gene: 13. Germline CDR1 and CDR2: SGHRS and YFSETQ. This CDR3 is built from 16 residues. CDR3 DNA: TGCGCCAGCAGCGTCCGGGACAGATCGCAGGGCACTGAAGCTTTCTTT. It encodes CASSVRDRSQGTEAFF.

The chain has TRBV7-2 and TRBJ2-1, with 7 bases identical to TRBD2. There are 19 residues in the CDR3. After removal of 5 bases from V and 1 base from J, the junction contained 17 bases not matched to a gene. Per germline, CDR1 SGHTA and CDR2 FQGNSA. The CDR3 reads CASSQRDGGTRKSYNEQFF. CDR3 sequence (DNA): TGTGCCAGCAGCCAGCGGGACGGTGGAACCCGGAAATCCTACAATGAGCAGTTCTTC. Full variable domain (missing parts from reference TRBV7-2 and TRBJ2-1): GAGVSQSPSNKVTEKGKDVELRCDPISGHTALYWYRQSLGQGLEFLIYFQGNSAPDKSGLPSDRFSAERTGGSVSTLTIQRTQQEDSAVYLCASSQRDGGTRKSYNEQFFGPGTRLTVL.

V is TRBV4-1 and J is TRBJ1-5; no definite D call. Germline V CDR1 and CDR2: MGHRA, YSYEKL. The CDR3 is made up of 14 amino acids. V lost 0 bases and J lost 4, with 7 bases in between. The CDR3 bases are TGCGCCAGCAGCCAAGACTACAGAAATCAGCCCCAGCATTTT. Residues: CASSQDYRNQPQHF.

The rearrangement joins TRBV7-8 to TRBJ1-1; the match to TRBD1 covers 11 bases. Germline V gene lookup returns CDR1 SGHVS and CDR2 FQNEAQ. Trimming cost V 5 bases and J 5 bases; bases outside gene matches: 10. The CDR3 spans 16 residues. The CDR3 nucleotides read TGTGCCAGCAGCCCTCTAACCGGGACAGGGGGGACTGAAGCTTTCTTT. The encoded protein is CASSPLTGTGGTEAFF. Looking up the rest from reference TRBV7-8 and TRBJ1-1 gives the full variable domain: GAGVSQSPRYKVAKRGQDVALRCDPISGHVSLFWYQQALGQGPEFLTYFQNEAQLDKSGLPSDRFFAERPEGSVSTLKIQRTQQEDSAVYLCASSPLTGTGGTEAFFGQGTRLTVV.

This chain joins TRBV5-4 and TRBJ2-5; 8 bases map to TRBD2. Looked up from germline, CDR1 is SGHNT and CDR2 is YYREEE (reference sequence). This CDR3 comprises 18 residues. The V and J ends lost 4 bases and 3 bases, in that order; junction bases with no gene match: 17. CDR3 region: CASSPGRSVAGLKETQYF. The CDR3 DNA is TGTGCCAGCAGCCCCGGACGTAGCGTAGCGGGATTGAAAGAGACCCAGTACTTC.

The J gene is TRBJ2-1, the V gene TRBV5-6; 13 positions match TRBD2. Trimming at V came to 5 bases and at J to 0 bases, leaving 2 bases not matched to a gene. This CDR3 contains 16 residues. Germline CDR1 reads SGHDT; CDR2 reads YYEEEE. The CDR3 spells CASRRTSGSSYNEQFF. The CDR3 DNA follows: TGTGCCAGCAGACGGACTAGCGGGAGCTCCTACAATGAGCAGTTCTTC. Full variable domain (remainder filled in from reference TRBV5-6 and TRBJ2-1): DAGVTQSPTHLIKTRGQQVTLRCSPKSGHDTVSWYQQALGQGPQFIFQYYEEEERQRGNFPDRFSGHQFPNYSSELNVNALLLGDSALYLCASRRTSGSSYNEQFFGPGTRLTVL.

The CDR3 coding sequence is TGTGCCAGCAGCAAACGGACTAGCGGGGGGCAGCAGTTCTTC. Translated, it gives CASSKRTSGGQQFF. V and J are TRBV7-3 and TRBJ2-1; TRBD2 aligns across 14 bases. The CDR3 is 14 residues long. V lost 5 bases, J lost 11 bases, and 5 bases stayed unmatched. In germline, CDR1 is SGHTA, CDR2 FQGTGA. Full variable domain (missing parts from reference TRBV7-3 and TRBJ2-1): GAGVSQTPSNKVTEKGKYVELRCDPISGHTALYWYRQSLGQGPEFLIYFQGTGAADDSGLPNDRFFAVRPEGSVSTLKIQRTERGDSAVYLCASSKRTSGGQQFFGPGTRLTVL.

This chain uses TRBV7-2 with TRBJ1-2; TRBD1 matches 7 bases. Germline V CDR1 and CDR2: SGHTA, FQGNSA. The ends lost 4 bases at V and 0 bases at J; junction bases unmatched: 5. CDR3 size: 15 residues. The CDR3, as DNA: TGTGCCAGCAGCTCAGATGGGACAGCTAACTATGGCTACACCTTC. Its translation is CASSSDGTANYGYTF.

The rearrangement joins TRBV27 to TRBJ2-5; 10 bases fit TRBD2. J was trimmed by 5 bases and V by 6 bases; bases with no gene match: 12. Germline-derived CDR1 and CDR2 are MNHEY and SMNVEV (reference sequence). The CDR3 extends over 16 amino acids. This CDR3 is CASRNLAGAEGETQYF. The DNA of the CDR3 is TGTGCCAGCAGGAATCTAGCGGGGGCCGAGGGTGAGACCCAGTACTTC.

J is TRBJ1-1 and V is TRBV5-1; unclear D gene. The CDR3 is 14 residues long. CDR1 SGHRS and CDR2 YFSETQ come from the germline V gene. V lost 1 base, J lost 0 bases, and 7 bases lay in between. CDR3: CASSLPVMNTEAFF. The CDR3 coding sequence is TGCGCCAGCAGCTTGCCGGTAATGAACACTGAAGCTTTCTTT.

The chain is built from TRBV30 and TRBJ2-7; 12 positions agree with TRBD2. The CDR3 covers 12 residues. Trimming removed 6 bases from V and 6 bases from J; junction bases left unmatched: 3. Germline assignment: CDR1 GTSNPN and CDR2 SVGIG (reference sequence). The CDR3 loop is CACTSGRFEQYF. In nucleotides, the CDR3 is TGTGCCTGTACTAGCGGGAGGTTCGAGCAGTACTTC.

This chain connects TRBV6-6 to TRBJ1-1, with 7 bases lining up with TRBD1. This CDR3 has 14 amino acids. Germline CDR1 reads MNHNY; CDR2 reads SVGAGI (reference sequence). V trimming: 7 bases; J trimming: 4 bases; junction bases outside the gene matches: 9. The CDR3 bases are TGTGCCAGCACCCGAGAGGGGACAGCCACTGAAGCTTTCTTT. Translating gives CASTREGTATEAFF.